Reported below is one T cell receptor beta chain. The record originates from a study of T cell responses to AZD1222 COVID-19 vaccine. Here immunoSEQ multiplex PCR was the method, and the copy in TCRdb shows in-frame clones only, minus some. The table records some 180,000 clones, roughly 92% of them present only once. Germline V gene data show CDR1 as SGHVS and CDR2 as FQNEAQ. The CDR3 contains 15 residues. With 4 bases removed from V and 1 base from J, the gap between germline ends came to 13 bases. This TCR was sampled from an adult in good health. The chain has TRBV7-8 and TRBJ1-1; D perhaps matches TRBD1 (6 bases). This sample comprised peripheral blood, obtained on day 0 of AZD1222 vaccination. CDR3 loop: CASSSRKGENTEAFF. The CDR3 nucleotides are TGTGCCAGCAGCTCGCGGAAGGGGGAGAACACTGAAGCTTTCTTT.